Listed below are T cell receptor beta chains from one sample, sequenced in a study of cytomegalovirus exposure and HLA in healthy donors. This table comes from immunoSEQ multiplex PCR, and its TCRdb copy is limited to in-frame clones, with some not included. The sample lists about 130,000 clones, approximately 80% occurring once. Sequenced sample: PBMCs. Receptors were obtained from a man aged 25-45 years in good health and CMV-seronegative. The CDR3 runs from the conserved cysteine through the conserved F or W.

TRBV7-8	TRBJ2-7	CASSLASVAYEQYF
TRBV18	TRBJ2-7	CASSPSRVEQYF
TRBV27	TRBJ1-5	CASRGGETGTYSNQPQHF
TRBV19	TRBJ2-5	CASSIVGARSETQYF
TRBV6-1	TRBJ1-6	CATREGYNSPLHF
TRBV18	TRBJ2-1	CASSPSSGSGNEQFF
TRBV7-9	TRBJ2-5	CSSERAQETQYF
TRBV28	TRBJ1-2	CASSSGLIVYGYTF
TRBV5-6	TRBJ1-4	CASTTRGDGEKLFF
TRBV5-1	TRBJ2-7	CASSLQGSGLVYEQYF
TRBV7-2	TRBJ1-1	CASSSHTGDTEAFF
TRBV7-6	TRBJ2-3	CASSSLQGTDTQYF
TRBV7-2	TRBJ1-6	CASSLVGQNNSPLHF
TRBV6-5	TRBJ2-1	CASRTGGLSYNEQFF
TRBV11-2	TRBJ2-5	CASSGQRQETQYF
TRBV4-1	TRBJ2-5	CASSQDTSGRAETQYF
TRBV19	TRBJ1-1	CASSARDRGGVKTEAFF
TRBV4-1	TRBJ2-3	CASSKLRTQYF
TRBV27	TRBJ2-5	CASADTRASGGVGETQYF
TRBV5-1	TRBJ2-1	CASSPYQGETEQFF
TRBV29-1	NA	CSARASYEQYF
TRBV11-2	TRBJ1-2	CASRDIRHRGTDYGYTF
TRBV18	TRBJ2-2	CASSPQLSSGRSGELFF
TRBV7-2	TRBJ1-1	CASSLAGGLGAFF
TRBV5-1	TRBJ1-2	CASSLGGQGRWGYTF
TRBV6-5	TRBJ2-1	CASRPTSQAYNEQFF
TRBV11-2	TRBJ2-3	CASSLEGLGDTQYF
TRBV27	TRBJ2-7	CASQGTAYEQYF
TRBV28	TRBJ2-2	CASFKTGKSGELFF
TRBV29-1	TRBJ1-2	CSVVRQGNYGYTF
TRBV15	TRBJ1-4	CATSRDHRQGSEKLFF